Within the sample, the clone carrying this T cell receptor beta chain is medium-sized. Antigen unknown. This sample was included in a study of metastatic and nonmetastatic thyroid tumors. Study as a whole: Patients with malignant and benign thyroid disease provided blood and tumor or nodule tissue, whose repertoires were compared.

Study conclusions and caveats: Malignant tumors reportedly showed significantly higher TCR beta diversity than benign nodules in both blood and tumor.

CDR3 length: 12 residues. Germline V gives CDR1 MNHNS, CDR2 SASEGT. With 11 bases removed from V and 5 bases from J, the gap between germline ends came to 13 bases. TCRdb re-called the PCR reads via MiXCR. Here the sample spans about 32,000 clones, 15% to 20% being singletons. Among the patients, none had received any treatment before thyroid surgery. This clonotype was sampled from a female donor with papillary thyroid cancer or a benign thyroid nodule (not recorded which). Some clones in this sample may be carry-over from other donors' samples. V and J are TRBV6-1 and TRBJ1-5, with D possibly being TRBD1 (5 bases). Source material: blood. DNA of the CDR3: TGTGCCGGGGGGTGGGGCTATCAGCCCCAGCATTTT. This encodes CAGGWGYQPQHF.